The 17 T cell receptor beta chains in this list originate from one sample, sequenced in a study of cytomegalovirus exposure and HLA in healthy donors. PCR primers comprised 60 Vbeta and 13 Jbeta primers. Repertoires were generated with immunoSEQ multiplex PCR, while TCRdb's copy carries only in-frame clones and drops some. The data contain under 200,000 clones, 79% of them seen just once; the ten biggest clones take up 0.65% to 0.75%. The source material was PBMCs. These receptors came from a woman aged 35 to 49 in good health and CMV-seronegative.

The rearrangement uses TRBV9 and TRBJ2-5; 9 nucleotides agree with TRBD2. The J call may be faulty, since TRBJ2-7 better matches the DNA end. CDR3 length equals 15 residues. Germline CDR1 and CDR2: SGDLS and YYNGEE. CDR3 region: CASSPRGGAAYEQYF. In nucleotides, the CDR3 is TGTGCCAGCAGCCCGCGGGGGGGCGCCGCCTACGAGCAGTACTTC.

The CDR3 region has the DNA TGCGCCAGCAGCATGGGACTAGCGGGCGTCCAAGAGACCCAGTACTTC. Its translation is CASSMGLAGVQETQYF. This chain joins TRBV5-1 and TRBJ2-5, with 12 bases aligning to TRBD2. From germline, CDR1 is SGHRS and CDR2 YFSETQ. V dropped 4 bases and J dropped 1; count of bases not matched to a gene: 5. CDR3 length: 16 amino acids.

The V and J genes are TRBV19 and TRBJ1-1; no clear D. Germline V lookup: CDR1 LNHDA, CDR2 SQIVND (reference sequence). Trimming cost V 1 base and J 1 base, with 16 bases left between them. CDR3 length: 17 residues. This chain's CDR3 is CASSIASRFSPNTEAFF. The CDR3, as DNA: TGTGCCAGTAGTATAGCCTCGCGGTTCTCACCGAACACTGAAGCTTTCTTT. The entire variable domain, with the rest obtained from reference TRBV19 and TRBJ1-1, is as follows: DGGITQSPKYLFRKEGQNVTLSCEQNLNHDAMYWYRQDPGQGLRLIYYSQIVNDFQKGDIAEGYSVSREKKESFPLTVTSAQKNPTAFYLCASSIASRFSPNTEAFFGQGTRLTVV.

This rearrangement joins TRBV5-1 to TRBJ1-6, with D maybe TRBD1 (6 bases). CDR1 is SGHRS and CDR2 is YFSETQ in the germline V gene. V shed 5 bases and J shed 9 bases, with 18 bases lying between them. This CDR3 has 15 amino acids. For the CDR3, the DNA is TGCGCCAGCAGTTTACGACAGGACTCAAGTTCACCCCTCCACTTT. Its translation: CASSLRQDSSSPLHF.

In this sample, this clone turned up a few times. The CDR3 sequence: CSVEVDRWEKLFF. The CDR3 DNA sequence: TGCAGCGTTGAAGTCGACAGGTGGGAAAAACTGTTTTTT. This sequence joins TRBV29-1 and TRBJ1-4; possible D gene TRBD1, 6 bases. Germline V gene data show CDR1 as SQVTM and CDR2 as ANQGSEA. The V gene lost 1 base and the J gene lost 8 bases, with 11 bases spanning the gap. The CDR3 extends over 13 amino acids. Filled out from reference TRBV29-1 and TRBJ1-4, the complete variable domain reads SAVISQKPSRDICQRGTSLTIQCQVDSQVTMMFWYRQQPGQSLTLIATANQGSEATYESGFVIDKFPISRPNLTFSTLTVSNMSPEDSSIYLCSVEVDRWEKLFFGSGTQLSVL.

This clone was seen more than once but under ten times. This sequence joins TRBV4-2 and TRBJ1-5; perhaps TRBD1 as D (6 bases). From germline, CDR1 is LGHNA and CDR2 YNFKEQ. This CDR3 is built from 17 residues. The V end lost 0 bases, the J end lost 1 base, and 13 bases lay between the germline ends. The chain's CDR3 is CASSQETGPWSNQPQHF. The DNA for the CDR3 is TGTGCCAGCAGCCAAGAAACAGGGCCGTGGAGCAATCAGCCCCAGCATTTT.

This clone was recorded a few times. The chain combines TRBV19 with TRBJ2-5, with 9 bases identical to TRBD2. The CDR3 has 16 amino acids. With V trimmed by 1 base and J by 5 bases, 8 bases remained unmatched. In germline, CDR1 is LNHDA, CDR2 SQIVND (reference sequence). The CDR3 region is CASSIVPRGGRETQYF. CDR3 nucleotides: TGTGCCAGTAGTATAGTGCCGCGGGGGGGCCGGGAGACCCAGTACTTC.

V is TRBV5-1 and J is TRBJ2-4; 9 nucleotides match TRBD1. The CDR3 loop spans 11 amino acids. Trimming at V came to 7 bases and at J to 8 bases, leaving 1 base not matched to a gene. CDR1 is SGHRS, CDR2 YFSETQ, per germline. In DNA form, the CDR3 reads TGCGCCAGCCGGACAGGGGACATTCAGTACTTC. Translation: CASRTGDIQYF. The whole variable domain, filled in from reference TRBV5-1 and TRBJ2-4, reads KAGVTQTPRYLIKTRGQQVTLSCSPISGHRSVSWYQQTPGQGLQFLFEYFSETQRNKGNFPGRFSGRQFSNSRSEMNVSTLELGDSALYLCASRTGDIQYFGAGTRLSVL.

J is TRBJ2-1 and V is TRBV5-1; TRBD2 agrees at 12 bases. Germline CDR1 and CDR2: SGHRS and YFSETQ. With V trimmed by 0 bases and J by 4 bases, 5 bases remained unmatched. The CDR3 covers 17 residues. DNA of the CDR3: TGCGCCAGCAGCTTGGCTAGCGGGGGGGCGGAGTACAATGAGCAGTTCTTC. It is translated as CASSLASGGAEYNEQFF. The full variable domain, with the rest looked up from reference TRBV5-1 and TRBJ2-1, is KAGVTQTPRYLIKTRGQQVTLSCSPISGHRSVSWYQQTPGQGLQFLFEYFSETQRNKGNFPGRFSGRQFSNSRSEMNVSTLELGDSALYLCASSLASGGAEYNEQFFGPGTRLTVL.

Of note for this clone: The same CDR3 arises from other DNA sequences in this sample as well. The chain couples TRBV6-5 to TRBJ2-5, with TRBD2 as a possible D gene (6 bases). V gave up 0 bases and J gave up 1 base, with 6 bases separating them. Germline-derived CDR1 and CDR2 are MNHEY and SVGAGI. This CDR3 is 14 amino acids long. This chain's CDR3 is CASSYSGGQETQYF. CDR3 sequence (DNA): TGTGCCAGCAGTTACTCGGGGGGCCAAGAGACCCAGTACTTC.

The V call is TRBV30, the J call TRBJ1-6; 10 nucleotides align to TRBD1. The CDR3 has 15 amino acids. V shed 5 bases, J shed 5 bases, and the junction held 6 bases outside the gene matches. Germline assignment: CDR1 GTSNPN and CDR2 SVGIG (reference sequence). The CDR3 reads CAWGTGDINNSPLHF. CDR3 nucleotides: TGTGCCTGGGGGACAGGGGACATAAATAATTCACCCCTCCACTTT.

The CDR3 loop is CASSWGGNGYTF. DNA for the CDR3: TGTGCCAGCAGCTGGGGAGGGAATGGCTACACCTTC. This sequence joins TRBV7-8 and TRBJ1-2; D is ambiguous. CDR3 length: 12 amino acids. V lost 4 bases to trimming and J lost 6 bases, with 9 bases between them. Germline-derived CDR1 and CDR2 are SGHVS and FQNEAQ.

The J gene is TRBJ2-5, the V gene TRBV5-1, with TRBD2 identical over 11 bases. The J call is doubtful: the DNA matches TRBJ2-7 better. Germline CDR1 is SGHRS and CDR2 is YFSETQ. This CDR3 comprises 15 residues. In DNA form, the CDR3 reads TGCGCCAGTAGAGCCGGGACTAGCGGAATCTACGAGCAGTACTTC. Amino acid sequence: CASRAGTSGIYEQYF.

DNA of the CDR3: TGTGCCAGCAGTGAGGTCGGTGGCTACACCTTC. As protein: CASSEVGGYTF. V usage is TRBV6-1 and J usage is TRBJ1-2, with D hard to call. The CDR3 is 11 residues long. The germline V and J ends were trimmed by 3 bases and 7 bases, with 6 bases remaining between them. Looked up from germline, CDR1 is MNHNS and CDR2 is SASEGT.

Concerning this clone: Mismatch with germline at one junction end may stem from a read error. The chain carries TRBV7-7 and TRBJ2-3, with 8 positions matching TRBD1. CDR1 is SSHAT and CDR2 is FNYEAQ in the germline V gene (reference sequence). There are 14 residues in the CDR3. This CDR3 is CASKPGQASDTQYF. For the CDR3, the DNA is TGTGCTAGCAAACCGGGACAGGCTTCAGATACGCAGTATTTT.

The chain uses TRBV30 and TRBJ2-5; TRBD2 matches at 9 bases. Trimming took 3 bases from V and 4 from J; bases not matched to a gene: 18. Germline assignment: CDR1 GTSNPN and CDR2 SVGIG (reference sequence). CDR3 length equals 18 residues. Here the CDR3 DNA reads TGTGCCTGGAGCCCGTTCGGAAGAGTAGCGGGGGTCGGAGAGACCCAGTACTTC. Amino acids: CAWSPFGRVAGVGETQYF.

CDR3 amino acids: CATSHGSYGYTF. In DNA, the CDR3 is TGTGCCACCTCCCACGGGAGCTATGGCTACACCTTC. The V and J genes are TRBV25-1 and TRBJ1-2; D is unclear. This CDR3 region has 12 residues. V lost 10 bases, J lost 4 bases, and 13 bases lay in between. The germline V gene encodes CDR1 MGHDK and CDR2 SYGVNS.